Listed here are 6 T cell receptor beta chains from one sample, sequenced in a study of T cell responses to AZD1222 COVID-19 vaccine. Only in-frame clones appear in the TCRdb table, and some are missing; sequencing was by immunoSEQ multiplex PCR. This table has about 100,000 clones, 65% to 90% appearing once. Sequenced material: peripheral blood, taken on day 0 of AZD1222 vaccination. All receptors derive from an adult in good health.

V gene TRBV2 combines with J gene TRBJ1-4, with D perhaps TRBD1 (5 bases). Trimming cost V 4 bases and J 8 bases, with 14 bases left between them. The CDR3 length is 14 residues. CDR1 is SNHLY and CDR2 is FYNNEI in the germline V gene. This CDR3 reads CASSAAGYEEKLFF. In DNA, the CDR3 is TGTGCCAGCAGTGCGGCAGGGTATGAGGAAAAACTGTTTTTT.

The rearrangement uses TRBV20-1 and TRBJ2-2; the D is unclear. Trimming pared 6 bases from V and 4 bases from J, leaving 6 bases between. Per the germline V gene, CDR1 is DFQATT and CDR2 is SNEGSKA (reference sequence). The CDR3 has 11 residues. The DNA of the CDR3 is TGCAGTGCAGGGCGCACCGGGGAGCTGTTTTTT. Translation: CSAGRTGELFF.

The genes are TRBV3-1 (or the pseudogene TRBV3-2) and TRBJ1-2, with 8 positions matching TRBD1. Germline loops: CDR1 LGHDT, CDR2 YNNKEL (reference sequence). V was clipped by 0 bases and J by 7 bases; unmatched bases: 10. The CDR3 spans 16 residues. The CDR3 region has the DNA TGTGCCAGCAGCCAAGAAGGGGCCAGGGGGCGCGGTGGCTACACCTTC. It is translated as CASSQEGARGRGGYTF.

The CDR3 is CSAATSRADTTDTQYF. The CDR3 nucleotides read TGCAGCGCCGCCACCTCCCGGGCGGACACCACAGATACGCAGTATTTT. The chain recombines TRBV29-1 with TRBJ2-3; weak D call: TRBD1 (5 bases). There are 16 residues in the CDR3. Germline CDR1 SQVTM, CDR2 ANQGSEA. V dropped 7 bases and J dropped 2 bases, with 22 bases sitting between them.

V usage is TRBV6-5 and J usage is TRBJ2-7; 9 bases line up with TRBD1. The CDR3 runs to 15 residues. Germline V gene sequence: CDR1 MNHEY, CDR2 SVGAGI. The V gene end was trimmed by 5 bases and the J gene end by 3 bases; junction bases not matched to a gene: 8. CDR3 nucleotide sequence: TGTGCCAGCAGTCGGGGGACAGGGCGCGTCTACGAGCAGTACTTC. Translated: CASSRGTGRVYEQYF.

The genes are TRBV18 and TRBJ1-5, with D maybe TRBD1 (6 bases). CDR3 length equals 15 residues. Germline values: CDR1 KGHSH, CDR2 LQKENI. Trimming cost V 2 bases and J 4 bases, with 12 bases left between them. The CDR3 loop reads CASSPEDRFNQPQHF. DNA of the CDR3: TGTGCCAGCTCACCAGAGGACAGATTTAATCAGCCCCAGCATTTT.